The 27 T cell receptor beta chains presented below share a single source sample, sequenced in a study of identical twins (dated by TCRdb to the mid-2010s). The library was built by means of 5' RACE. The reads were generated on an Illumina HiSeq 2000. TCRdb ran its own pipeline on the public reads, namely fastp trimming at Q25 and MiXCR clone calling, and kept in-frame beta chains. Records with the same CDR3 protein are collapsed into one entry carrying the most frequent genes and DNA. The sample includes around 450,000 distinct CDR3 sequences, with 14% observed a single time. About 0.52% of the sample goes to the ten largest clones. The same data also contributed to another study, on yellow fever vaccine responses in identical twins.

Sequencing was done on a sample of CD4+ T cells sorted from blood. All receptors derive from a woman aged 18-29 years in good health.

This clonotype has only a few counts. The chain employs TRBV6-2 or TRBV6-3 and TRBJ2-4; D tentatively fits TRBD1 or TRBD2 (5 bases each). There are 16 residues in the CDR3. Trimming removed 8 bases from V and 2 bases from J, with 19 bases in between. CDR1 and CDR2 from the germline V gene are MNHEY and SVGEGT. CDR3 sequence (DNA): TGTGCCAGCTTTCCGGGACCCCCGGAGTCCAAAAACATTCAGTACTTC. Protein: CASFPGPPESKNIQYF.

The chain carries TRBV24-1 and TRBJ2-1; possibly TRBD2 for D (6 bases). The V end lost 4 bases, the J end lost 2 bases, and 14 bases lay between the germline ends. Germline CDR1 KGHDR, CDR2 SFDVKD. The CDR3 is 16 amino acids. The CDR3, as DNA: TGTGCCACCAGTGAGGCCGGGACTTCTCCCTACAATGAGCAGTTCTTC. The encoded protein is CATSEAGTSPYNEQFF.

This clonotype was counted a few times. The genes are TRBV7-2 and TRBJ2-7, with TRBD2 matching over 9 bases. Germline CDR1 SGHTA, CDR2 FQGNSA. This CDR3 is 17 amino acids long. J lost 5 bases, V lost 1 base, and 12 bases had no gene match. The CDR3: CASSLGPREGPQNEQYF. The CDR3 DNA sequence: TGTGCCAGCAGCTTAGGTCCGCGGGAGGGCCCTCAAAACGAGCAGTACTTC.

This clonotype was counted ten times or more. CDR3 nucleotides: TGTGCCAGCATTAGCGGGACAGGGTACAATGAGCAGTTCTTC. Translating it yields CASISGTGYNEQFF. This chain uses TRBV6-2 or TRBV6-3 with TRBJ2-1, with D perhaps TRBD1 (9 bases). Between the trimmed V and J ends, which lost 7 bases and 4 bases, there was a span of 14 bases. This CDR3 spans 14 amino acids. Germline V gene data show CDR1 as MNHEY and CDR2 as SVGEGT.

V usage is TRBV6-1 and J usage is TRBJ2-1; 12 nucleotides agree with TRBD2. This CDR3 contains 15 residues. Losses at the gene ends were 4 bases for V and 8 bases for J; bases not matched to a gene: 6. CDR1 MNHNS and CDR2 SASEGT come from the germline V gene. In DNA, the CDR3 is TGTGCCAGCAGTGTATCTAGCGGGGGGGCTTATGAGCAGTTCTTC. Protein product: CASSVSSGGAYEQFF.

This clonotype was counted only a few times. This chain uses TRBV20-1 with TRBJ2-2; either TRBD1 or TRBD2 may fit D (5 bases each). CDR3 size: 16 residues. Deletions cut 1 base from V and 3 bases from J, with 15 bases between. Germline CDR1 DFQATT, CDR2 SNEGSKA (reference sequence). The CDR3 nucleotides read TGCAGTGCTAGAGCGTCGGGACGCGCGGACACCGGGGAGCTGTTTTTT. This codes for CSARASGRADTGELFF.

The CDR3 DNA is TGCAGTGGCCCACTAGCGGGAGTCGTCAGTGAGCAGTTCTTC. This encodes CSGPLAGVVSEQFF. V and J are TRBV20-1 and TRBJ2-1; 11 bases agree with TRBD2. V dropped 7 bases and J dropped 9; count of bases not matched to a gene: 11. The germline V gene has CDR1 DFQATT and CDR2 SNEGSKA (reference sequence). CDR3 size: 14 residues.

This clonotype was seen only a few times. The J gene is TRBJ2-7, the V gene TRBV4-1; 8 nucleotides match TRBD1. Germline CDR1 reads MGHRA; CDR2 reads YSYEKL. The V gene end was trimmed by 2 bases and the J gene end by 0 bases; junction bases not matched to a gene: 9. The CDR3 loop spans 17 amino acids. The chain's CDR3 is CASSQTQTGVFSYEQYF. The CDR3 DNA follows: TGCGCCAGCAGCCAAACACAGACAGGGGTTTTCTCCTACGAGCAGTACTTC.

The chain joins TRBV7-2 to TRBJ2-7; 9 bases align to TRBD1. Germline V gene sequence: CDR1 SGHTA, CDR2 FQGNSA. The CDR3 contains 17 residues. V was clipped by 3 bases and J by 6 bases; unmatched bases: 15. The CDR3 is CASSFEGQGYRVGEQYF. The CDR3 DNA sequence: TGTGCCAGCAGCTTCGAGGGACAGGGTTATCGGGTGGGCGAGCAGTACTTC. Combining the CDR3 with reference TRBV7-2 and TRBJ2-7 gives the whole variable domain GAGVSQSPSNKVTEKGKDVELRCDPISGHTALYWYRQSLGQGLEFLIYFQGNSAPDKSGLPSDRFSAERTGGSVSTLTIQRTQQEDSAVYLCASSFEGQGYRVGEQYFGPGTRLTVT.

V is TRBV6-1 and J is TRBJ1-4; 9 nucleotides align to TRBD1. The CDR3 sequence is 14 residues long. Trimming cost V 4 bases and J 5 bases; bases outside gene matches: 2. Germline V gene data show CDR1 as MNHNS and CDR2 as SASEGT. CDR3 protein: CASSAGQGNEKLFF. CDR3 nucleotide sequence: TGTGCCAGCAGTGCGGGACAGGGAAATGAAAAACTGTTTTTT.

This chain links TRBV29-1 with TRBJ2-5; no clear D. Per germline, CDR1 SQVTM and CDR2 ANQGSEA. V lost 3 bases to trimming and J lost 2 bases, with 10 bases between them. The CDR3 runs 13 residues. Here the CDR3 reads CSVDGLGQETQYF. The DNA of the CDR3 is TGCAGCGTTGACGGTTTAGGGCAAGAGACCCAGTACTTC.

The chain couples TRBV5-6 to TRBJ2-3; 8 nucleotides match TRBD2. CDR3 length: 15 residues. The germline CDR1 and CDR2 sequences are SGHDT and YYEEEE. V was clipped by 0 bases and J by 4 bases; unmatched bases: 4. The DNA of the CDR3 is TGTGCCAGCAGCTTGGCGGGGGGGGGGTCAGATACGCAGTATTTT. Encoded protein: CASSLAGGGSDTQYF.

The rearrangement joins TRBV15 to TRBJ2-7; D remains unclear. Germline V gives CDR1 LNHNV, CDR2 YYDKDF (reference sequence). The CDR3 length is 14 residues. The V end was cut by 0 bases, the J end by 0 bases, with 6 bases between. Here the CDR3 reads CATSREESSYEQYF. CDR3 coding DNA: TGTGCCACCAGCAGAGAAGAGAGCTCCTACGAGCAGTACTTC.

The chain joins TRBV3-1 to TRBJ2-7, with 7 bases lining up with TRBD1. The CDR3 sequence is 14 residues long. The germline gives CDR1 LGHDT, CDR2 YNNKEL (reference sequence). V gave up 3 bases and J gave up 2 bases; unmatched junction bases: 4. The DNA for the CDR3 is TGTGCCAGCAGCCAGACAGGGACGGCCTACGAGCAGTACTTC. Translating gives CASSQTGTAYEQYF.

The chain is built from TRBV28 and TRBJ2-7; maybe TRBD1 (6 bases). In germline, CDR1 is MDHEN, CDR2 SYDVKM. This CDR3 is built from 14 residues. V lost 5 bases to trimming and J lost 3 bases, with 14 bases between them. The CDR3 nucleotides read TGTGCCAGCAGTCCAACGCCGGGACACTACGAGCAGTACTTC. Its protein product is CASSPTPGHYEQYF.

The chain uses TRBV5-6 and TRBJ2-2, with D tentatively TRBD2 (6 bases). This CDR3 region has 17 residues. The V and J ends lost 1 base and 1 base respectively, with 14 bases between them. The germline CDR1 and CDR2 sequences are SGHDT and YYEEEE. The CDR3 loop is CASSLRLGGLNTGELFF. Written as DNA, the CDR3 is TGTGCCAGCAGCTTGCGCCTCGGGGGACTGAACACCGGGGAGCTGTTTTTT.

The rearrangement links TRBV5-1 to TRBJ2-2, with D perhaps matching TRBD2 (6 bases). Between the trimmed V and J ends, which lost 0 bases and 4 bases, there was a span of 10 bases. The germline CDR1 and CDR2 sequences are SGHRS and YFSETQ. This CDR3 spans 15 amino acids. The CDR3 coding sequence is TGCGCCAGCAGCTTGGTGGTCGGGGGCACCGGGGAGCTGTTTTTT. Its translation: CASSLVVGGTGELFF.

This chain uses TRBV12-5 with TRBJ2-5; TRBD1 or TRBD2 may be the D gene (6 bases each). Germline lookup yields CDR1 LGHNT and CDR2 FRNRAP. CDR3 length equals 15 residues. With 2 bases removed from V and 4 bases from J, the gap between germline ends came to 14 bases. CDR3 coding DNA: TGTGCTAGTGGTTTGTCAAAGGGGGGAGGAGAGACCCAGTACTTC. Translated: CASGLSKGGGETQYF. The variable domain in full, with the rest retrieved from reference TRBV12-5 and TRBJ2-5, is DARVTQTPRHKVTEMGQEVTMRCQPILGHNTVFWYRQTMMQGLELLAYFRNRAPLDDSGMPKDRFSAEMPDATLATLKIQPSEPRDSAVYFCASGLSKGGGETQYFGPGTRLLVL.

This clonotype was detected a few times. The chain carries TRBV11-2 and TRBJ2-7; 12 bases map to TRBD1. The J segment lost 0 bases and the V segment lost 4 bases, leaving 13 bases of the junction unmatched. Germline CDR1 SGHAT, CDR2 FQNNGV. This CDR3 comprises 19 residues. The CDR3 nucleotides read TGTGCCAGCAGCTGGACCGGGACAGGGGGCGCGGTGAGCTCCTACGAGCAGTACTTC. Translating gives CASSWTGTGGAVSSYEQYF.

This chain connects TRBV11-2 to TRBJ2-7; 14 bases agree with TRBD2. Germline CDR1 is SGHAT and CDR2 is FQNNGV. The CDR3 contains 18 residues. V trimming: 2 bases; J trimming: 3 bases; junction bases outside the gene matches: 9. The CDR3 spells CASSLYPGTSGRDYEQYF. CDR3 DNA: TGTGCCAGCAGCTTATACCCCGGGACTAGCGGGAGAGACTACGAGCAGTACTTC.

This chain connects TRBV6-2 or TRBV6-3 to TRBJ2-7, with 12 bases aligning to TRBD2. Per the germline V gene, CDR1 is MNHEY and CDR2 is SVGEGT. J gave up 2 bases and V 4 bases, and 9 bases lay outside the gene matches. This CDR3 spans 17 amino acids. The CDR3 sequence: CASSFPVLAGGTYEQYF. The DNA for the CDR3 is TGTGCCAGCAGTTTCCCAGTCCTAGCGGGAGGGACCTACGAGCAGTACTTC.

This clonotype was counted between two and nine times. The chain recombines TRBV28 with TRBJ1-6; TRBD1 might be the D (6 bases). V lost 7 bases and J 6 bases, leaving 19 bases between the germline ends. The germline V gene has CDR1 MDHEN and CDR2 SYDVKM. The CDR3 runs 16 residues. The CDR3 is CASNPHTGILNSPLHF. The CDR3 DNA sequence: TGTGCCAGCAACCCTCATACAGGGATCCTTAATTCACCCCTCCACTTT.

This clonotype has ten or more counts. The chain uses TRBV20-1 and TRBJ2-2, with D possibly TRBD1 on 6 matching bases. CDR1 DFQATT and CDR2 SNEGSKA come from the germline V gene (reference sequence). Trimming cost V 0 bases and J 2 bases, with 16 bases left between them. This CDR3 region has 17 residues. In DNA form, the CDR3 reads TGCAGTGCTAGAGATGCGCAGAACAGGGTTAACACCGGGGAGCTGTTTTTT. Its protein product is CSARDAQNRVNTGELFF.

This clonotype occurred a few times. The chain carries TRBV7-8 and TRBJ2-5; tentatively, D is TRBD1 or TRBD2 (6 bases each). CDR3 length: 13 amino acids. The V gene lost 6 bases and the J gene lost 5 bases, with 13 bases spanning the gap. In germline, CDR1 is SGHVS, CDR2 FQNEAQ. CDR3 protein: CASRSRGGETQYF. The DNA for the CDR3 is TGTGCCAGCAGATCAAGAGGGGGGGAGACCCAGTACTTC.

This clonotype was counted between two and nine times. The chain is built from TRBV5-5 and TRBJ2-5; D is unclear. V was trimmed by 0 bases and J by 4 bases, leaving 10 bases between them. The germline V gene has CDR1 SGHKS and CDR2 YYEKEE (reference sequence). The CDR3 is 14 amino acids. CDR3 coding DNA: TGTGCCAGCAGCTTGGATTCGACTCGAGAGACCCAGTACTTC. This gives the protein CASSLDSTRETQYF.

The chain employs TRBV29-1 and TRBJ1-4, with no clear D. CDR3 length equals 13 residues. Germline V CDR1 and CDR2: SQVTM, ANQGSEA. The V end lost 1 base, the J end lost 10 bases, and 13 bases lay between the germline ends. The CDR3 region has the DNA TGCAGCGTTGAAGTACCCGGGGTGGGAAAACTGTTTTTT. Protein product: CSVEVPGVGKLFF.

Ten or more counts support this clonotype. The V gene is TRBV29-1, the J gene TRBJ1-1, with 9 positions matching TRBD1. CDR1 and CDR2 (germline): SQVTM, ANQGSEA. The V segment lost 6 bases and the J segment 1 base; nucleotides outside the gene matches: 0. The CDR3 consists of 12 residues. Written as DNA, the CDR3 is TGCAGCGTGGGACAGGGGAACACTGAAGCTTTCTTT. Translation gives CSVGQGNTEAFF.